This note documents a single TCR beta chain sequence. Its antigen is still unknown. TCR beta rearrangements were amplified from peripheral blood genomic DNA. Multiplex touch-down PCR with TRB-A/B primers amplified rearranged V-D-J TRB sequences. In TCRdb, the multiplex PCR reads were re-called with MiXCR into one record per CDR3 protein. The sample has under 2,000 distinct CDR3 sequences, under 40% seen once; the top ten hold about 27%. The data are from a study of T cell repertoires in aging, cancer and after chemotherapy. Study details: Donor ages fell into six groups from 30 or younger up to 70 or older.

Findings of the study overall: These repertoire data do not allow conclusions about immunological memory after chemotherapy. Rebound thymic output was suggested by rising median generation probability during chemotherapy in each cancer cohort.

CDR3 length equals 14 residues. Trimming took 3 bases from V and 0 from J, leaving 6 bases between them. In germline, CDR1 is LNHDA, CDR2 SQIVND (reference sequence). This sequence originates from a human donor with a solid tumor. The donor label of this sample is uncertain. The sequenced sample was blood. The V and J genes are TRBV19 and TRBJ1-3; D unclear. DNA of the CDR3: TGTGCCAGTAGTATGAAGACCTCTGGAAACACCATATATTTT. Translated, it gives CASSMKTSGNTIYF. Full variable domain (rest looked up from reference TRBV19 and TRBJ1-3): DGGITQSPKYLFRKEGQNVTLSCEQNLNHDAMYWYRQDPGQGLRLIYYSQIVNDFQKGDIAEGYSVSREKKESFPLTVTSAQKNPTAFYLCASSMKTSGNTIYFGEGSWLTVV.